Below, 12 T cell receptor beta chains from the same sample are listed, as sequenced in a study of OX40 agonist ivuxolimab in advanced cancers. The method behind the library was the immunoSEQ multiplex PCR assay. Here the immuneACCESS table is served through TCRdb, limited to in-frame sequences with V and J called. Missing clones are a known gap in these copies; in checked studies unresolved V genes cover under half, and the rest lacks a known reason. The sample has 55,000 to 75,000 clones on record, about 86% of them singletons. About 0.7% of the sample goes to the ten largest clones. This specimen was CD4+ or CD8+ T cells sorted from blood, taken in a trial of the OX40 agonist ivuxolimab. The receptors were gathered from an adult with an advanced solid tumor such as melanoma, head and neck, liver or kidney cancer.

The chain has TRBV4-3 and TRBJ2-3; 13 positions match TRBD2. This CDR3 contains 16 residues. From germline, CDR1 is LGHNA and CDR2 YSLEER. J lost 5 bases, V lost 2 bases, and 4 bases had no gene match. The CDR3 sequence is CASSQRGLAGKDTQYF. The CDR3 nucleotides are TGCGCCAGCAGCCAAAGGGGACTAGCGGGGAAAGATACGCAGTATTTT.

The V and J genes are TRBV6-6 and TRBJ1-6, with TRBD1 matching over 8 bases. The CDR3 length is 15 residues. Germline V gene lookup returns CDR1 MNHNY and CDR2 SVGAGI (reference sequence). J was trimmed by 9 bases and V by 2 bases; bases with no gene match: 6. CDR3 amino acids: CASSYAGQGGSPLHF. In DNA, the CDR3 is TGTGCCAGCAGTTACGCAGGACAGGGAGGTTCACCCCTCCACTTT.

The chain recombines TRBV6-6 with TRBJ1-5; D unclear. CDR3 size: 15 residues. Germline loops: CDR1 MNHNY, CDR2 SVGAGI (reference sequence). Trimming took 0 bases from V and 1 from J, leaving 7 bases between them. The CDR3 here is CASSYSRSSNQPQHF. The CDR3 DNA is TGTGCCAGCAGTTACTCGAGGAGCAGCAATCAGCCCCAGCATTTT.

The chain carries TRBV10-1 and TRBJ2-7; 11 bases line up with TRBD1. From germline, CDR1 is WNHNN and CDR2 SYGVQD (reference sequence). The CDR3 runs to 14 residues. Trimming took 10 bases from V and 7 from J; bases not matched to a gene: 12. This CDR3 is CATSDGQGAGEQYF. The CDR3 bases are TGCGCCACCTCGGATGGACAGGGGGCAGGGGAGCAGTACTTC.

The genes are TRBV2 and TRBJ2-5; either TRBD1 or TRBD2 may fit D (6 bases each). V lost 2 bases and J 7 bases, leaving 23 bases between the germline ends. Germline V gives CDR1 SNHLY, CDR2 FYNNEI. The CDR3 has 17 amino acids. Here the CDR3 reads CASSETLRRGPGGTQYF. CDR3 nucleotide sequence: TGTGCCAGCAGTGAAACTTTAAGACGGGGGCCAGGAGGGACCCAGTACTTC.

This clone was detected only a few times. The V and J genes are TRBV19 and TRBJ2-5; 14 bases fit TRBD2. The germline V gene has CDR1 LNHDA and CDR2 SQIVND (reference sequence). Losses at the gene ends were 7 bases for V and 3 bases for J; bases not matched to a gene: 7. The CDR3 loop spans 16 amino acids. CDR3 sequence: CASTTGGLAGEETQYF. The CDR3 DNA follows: TGTGCCAGTACCACCGGGGGACTAGCGGGAGAAGAGACCCAGTACTTC. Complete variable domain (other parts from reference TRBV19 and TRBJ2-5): DGGITQSPKYLFRKEGQNVTLSCEQNLNHDAMYWYRQDPGQGLRLIYYSQIVNDFQKGDIAEGYSVSREKKESFPLTVTSAQKNPTAFYLCASTTGGLAGEETQYFGPGTRLLVL.

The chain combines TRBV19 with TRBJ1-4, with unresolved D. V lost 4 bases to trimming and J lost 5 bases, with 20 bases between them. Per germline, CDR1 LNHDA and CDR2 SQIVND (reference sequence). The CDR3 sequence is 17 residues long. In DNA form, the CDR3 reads TGTGCCAGTAGTAACCCCGCCCTCAAAACACCGAATGAAAAACTGTTTTTT. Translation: CASSNPALKTPNEKLFF.

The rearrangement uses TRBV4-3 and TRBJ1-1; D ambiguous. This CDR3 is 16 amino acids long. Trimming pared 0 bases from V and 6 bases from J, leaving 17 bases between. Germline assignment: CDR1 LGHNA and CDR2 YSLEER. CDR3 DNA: TGCGCCAGCAGCCAAGATCTAGCGGGCCCATACCCTGAAGCTTTCTTT. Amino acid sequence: CASSQDLAGPYPEAFF.

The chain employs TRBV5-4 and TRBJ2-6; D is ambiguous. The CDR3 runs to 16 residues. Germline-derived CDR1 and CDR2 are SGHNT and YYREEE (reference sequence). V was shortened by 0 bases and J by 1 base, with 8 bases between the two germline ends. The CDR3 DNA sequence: TGTGCCAGCAGCTTGGTAAGGTCTTCTGGGGCCAACGTCCTGACTTTC. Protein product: CASSLVRSSGANVLTF.

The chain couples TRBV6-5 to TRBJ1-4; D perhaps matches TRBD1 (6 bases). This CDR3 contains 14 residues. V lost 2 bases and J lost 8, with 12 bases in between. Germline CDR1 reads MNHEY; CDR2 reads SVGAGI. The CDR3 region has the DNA TGTGCCAGCAGTTACGGGGCAGGGGACGAAAAACTGTTTTTT. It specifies CASSYGAGDEKLFF.

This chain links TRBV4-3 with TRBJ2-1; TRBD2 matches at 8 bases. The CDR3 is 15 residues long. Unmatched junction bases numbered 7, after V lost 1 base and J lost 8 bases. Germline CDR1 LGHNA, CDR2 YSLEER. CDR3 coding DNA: TGCGCCAGCAGCCAAGGGCCGGGAGGGCAGTATGAGCAGTTCTTC. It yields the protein CASSQGPGGQYEQFF.

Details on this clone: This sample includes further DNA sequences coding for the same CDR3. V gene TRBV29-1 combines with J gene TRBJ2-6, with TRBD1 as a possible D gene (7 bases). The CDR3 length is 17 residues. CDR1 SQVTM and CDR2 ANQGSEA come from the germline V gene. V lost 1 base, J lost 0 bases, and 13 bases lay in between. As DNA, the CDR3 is TGCAGCGTTGAAGTTTCAGGGGGGCGCTCTGGGGCCAACGTCCTGACTTTC. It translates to CSVEVSGGRSGANVLTF.